The clone carrying this T cell receptor beta chain was found a few times. Its antigen is still unknown. Every patient had bone marrow sampled while the disease was active. The V gene's germline CDR1 is SGHVS and CDR2 FQNEAQ. Trimming at V came to 5 bases and at J to 0 bases, leaving 8 bases not matched to a gene. The CDR3 is made up of 16 amino acids. The library was built from 400 ng RNA with molecular barcoded adaptors for alpha/delta and beta/gamma chains. In TCRdb, the reads were re-called with MiXCR into one record per CDR3 protein. The data show approximately 140,000 distinct CDR3 sequences, 13% seen once. These data come from a study of read filtering for tumor transcriptome and immune sequencing. Study as a whole: Revised staging placed eight or nine patients in R-ISS I, 15 to 20 in II, about 7 in III.

Study results and limitations: IR-seq captured clonotypes deeper and more reliably than RNA-seq. Dropping single-read clonotypes raised IR-seq and RNA-seq shared-clonotype correlation.

This chain links TRBV7-8 with TRBJ1-1; 8 bases line up with TRBD1. This TCR derives from a donor at least 40 years old with multiple myeloma. Sequenced: a population of CD138-negative cells sorted from bone marrow. CDR3 sequence reads: CASSIGQGRMNTEAFF. CDR3 DNA sequence: TGTGCCAGCAGCATCGGACAGGGCCGCATGAACACTGAAGCTTTCTTT.